The 27 T cell receptor beta chains given below trace back to one sample, sequenced in a study of blood T cells in healthy people across ages. Primers used in a second PCR of about 6 to 11 cycles were a sample-barcoded 5' primer and a J-beta primer mix. From the 5' RACE reads, TCRdb called clonotypes with MiXCR, one entry per CDR3 protein. The sample records roughly 1 million distinct CDR3 sequences, roughly a quarter being singletons. This sample was shared with a second study, whose subject was T cells of mothers and their children.

The sequencing sample was made of blood. All receptors derive from a girl aged 2 to 10 in good health.

This clonotype was seen ten or more times. The J gene is TRBJ2-5, the V gene TRBV7-6; tentatively, D is TRBD2 (5 bases). The germline V gene has CDR1 SGHVS and CDR2 FNYEAQ. This CDR3 has 14 amino acids. Deletions cut 5 bases from V and 7 bases from J, with 17 bases between. The CDR3: CASSRTHPDGTQYF. The CDR3, as DNA: TGTGCCAGCAGCAGGACTCATCCGGATGGGACCCAGTACTTC.

This clonotype was observed once. The CDR3 DNA follows: TGTGCCAGCAGCCTCGAAGCGGGGGACACAGATACGCAGTATTTT. Amino acid sequence: CASSLEAGDTDTQYF. This rearrangement joins TRBV7-3 to TRBJ2-3; 8 bases are a match to TRBD2. J was trimmed by 2 bases and V by 5 bases; bases with no gene match: 6. Germline V CDR1 and CDR2: SGHTA, FQGTGA. This CDR3 region has 15 residues.

This chain uses TRBV12-3 or TRBV12-4 with TRBJ2-2, with D tentatively TRBD2 (5 bases). The CDR3 extends over 13 amino acids. V dropped 4 bases and J dropped 10 bases, with 13 bases sitting between them. The CDR3 region has the DNA TGTGCCAGCAGTTACCCTCTCCGGGAGGAGCTGTTTTTT. It specifies CASSYPLREELFF.

The chain carries TRBV27 and TRBJ2-5; D perhaps matches TRBD1 (5 bases). Per the germline V gene, CDR1 is MNHEY and CDR2 is SMNVEV (reference sequence). The V end lost 2 bases, the J end lost 1 base, and 11 bases lay between the germline ends. This CDR3 has 15 amino acids. CDR3 sequence reads: CASSLLSQGQETQYF. The CDR3, as DNA: TGTGCCAGCAGTTTACTGTCGCAGGGCCAAGAGACCCAGTACTTC.

The chain combines TRBV9 with TRBJ2-1, with D unresolved. The CDR3 loop spans 14 amino acids. V shed 0 bases and J shed 7 bases, with 11 bases lying between them. Germline lookup yields CDR1 SGDLS and CDR2 YYNGEE. This chain's CDR3 is CASSVGTTHNEQFF. The CDR3 region has the DNA TGTGCCAGCAGCGTAGGGACGACCCATAATGAGCAGTTCTTC.

A few counts support this clonotype. The genes are TRBV6-5 and TRBJ2-5; 8 bases are a match to TRBD1. Germline V gives CDR1 MNHEY, CDR2 SVGAGI. Unmatched junction bases numbered 11, after V lost 8 bases and J lost 3 bases. This CDR3 region has 15 residues. The CDR3 DNA reads TGTGCCAGCCGACGGACAGGGAGGAAGGAAGAGACCCAGTACTTC. This gives the protein CASRRTGRKEETQYF.

CDR3 in amino acids: CSAQPSDQPQHF. CDR3 nucleotide sequence: TGCAGTGCTCAACCCTCTGATCAGCCCCAGCATTTT. The chain has TRBV20-1 and TRBJ1-5; D not resolved. Per germline, CDR1 DFQATT and CDR2 SNEGSKA (reference sequence). The CDR3 covers 12 residues. The V and J ends lost 5 bases and 5 bases respectively, with 10 bases between them.

The V gene is TRBV4-3, the J gene TRBJ2-1; no clear D gene. Trimming removed 1 base from V and 8 bases from J, with 15 bases in between. CDR1 and CDR2 (germline): LGHNA, YSLEER. CDR3 length: 15 amino acids. The CDR3 DNA is TGCGCCAGCAGCCAAGTGAGGTCCCCCTCGTATGAGCAGTTCTTC. Encoded protein: CASSQVRSPSYEQFF.

This clonotype was detected a few times. The chain employs TRBV29-1 and TRBJ1-5; D perhaps matches TRBD1 (5 bases). The CDR3 has 13 amino acids. Per the germline V gene, CDR1 is SQVTM and CDR2 is ANQGSEA. Trimming took off 5 bases at V and 4 bases at J, with 12 bases between the two ends. The CDR3 loop reads CSVLGAGNQPQHF. The CDR3 coding sequence is TGCAGCGTTCTCGGGGCAGGGAATCAGCCCCAGCATTTT.

The J gene is TRBJ2-5, the V gene TRBV3-1; no clear D gene. The J call is in doubt because the DNA end fits TRBJ2-7 better. This CDR3 has 14 amino acids. The germline CDR1 and CDR2 sequences are LGHDT and YNNKEL (reference sequence). CDR3 protein: CASSPQATPLEQYF. The CDR3, as DNA: TGTGCCAGCAGCCCCCAGGCGACTCCTCTCGAGCAGTACTTC.

The V and J genes are TRBV4-1 and TRBJ2-3, with D possibly being TRBD2 (5 bases). CDR1 is MGHRA, CDR2 YSYEKL, per germline. The ends were cut back, 1 base at V and 0 bases at J, with 14 bases in the middle. This CDR3 is 17 amino acids long. The CDR3: CASSQVFARTSTDTQYF. CDR3 bases: TGCGCCAGCAGCCAAGTTTTTGCCAGGACTAGCACAGATACGCAGTATTTT.

The chain combines TRBV4-2 with TRBJ2-5; tentatively, D is TRBD2 (6 bases). CDR3 length: 16 amino acids. V lost 0 bases to trimming and J lost 4 bases, with 15 bases between them. Germline V gene data show CDR1 as LGHNA and CDR2 as YNFKEQ. This CDR3 reads CASSQDLEGRGETQYF. The CDR3 DNA reads TGTGCCAGCAGCCAAGATCTGGAGGGGCGCGGAGAGACCCAGTACTTC.

This clonotype was found many times. The chain couples TRBV21-1 to TRBJ2-1; the D segment call TRBD1 is taken from the table without a DNA check. TRBV21-1 is listed as a pseudogene. The CDR3 extends over 12 amino acids. This chain's CDR3 is CASSQQGNEQFF. The CDR3 region has the DNA TGTGCCAGCAGTCAACAGGGAAATGAGCAGTTCTTC.

This clonotype was seen a few times. The CDR3 nucleotides read TGCGCCAGCAGCCAAGGACCGGCTCGGGACGAGCAGTACTTC. This sequence encodes CASSQGPARDEQYF. This sequence joins TRBV4-1 and TRBJ2-7; D is ambiguous. This CDR3 has 14 amino acids. Germline V CDR1 and CDR2: MGHRA, YSYEKL. V dropped 1 base and J dropped 5 bases, with 12 bases sitting between them.

This chain links TRBV11-3 with TRBJ2-7; D gene ambiguous. Trimming pared 7 bases from V and 3 bases from J, leaving 16 bases between. This CDR3 has 14 residues. The V gene's germline CDR1 is SGHNT and CDR2 YENEEA. The CDR3 DNA reads as TGTGCCAGCACCCGAAGTGCGGAAAGCTACGAGCAGTACTTC. Amino acid sequence: CASTRSAESYEQYF.

The chain joins TRBV29-1 to TRBJ2-7, with 7 bases lining up with TRBD1. Germline V gene lookup returns CDR1 SQVTM and CDR2 ANQGSEA. V dropped 0 bases and J dropped 2; count of bases not matched to a gene: 7. The CDR3 has 15 residues. CDR3 nucleotides: TGCAGCGTTGAAGATAATACAGGGGACCCCTACGAGCAGTACTTC. Residues: CSVEDNTGDPYEQYF.

This clonotype has a handful of counts. The chain uses TRBV12-3 or TRBV12-4 and TRBJ2-5; D is ambiguous. The J call is doubtful: the DNA matches TRBJ2-1 better. The CDR3 extends over 12 amino acids. The CDR3 DNA is TGTGCCAGCAGTTTAACGCGGCGTGAGCAGTTCTTC. The encoded protein is CASSLTRREQFF.

V gene TRBV29-1 combines with J gene TRBJ1-2, with D unresolved. The CDR3 is made up of 12 amino acids. Germline CDR1 is SQVTM and CDR2 is ANQGSEA. Trimming removed 4 bases at V and 4 bases at J, with 10 bases between. The CDR3, as DNA: TGCAGCGTTGCTAACATTGCCTATGGCTACACCTTC. Translation gives CSVANIAYGYTF.

This chain links TRBV20-1 with TRBJ2-1; TRBD2 is a possible D gene (7 bases). This CDR3 contains 19 residues. The germline V gene has CDR1 DFQATT and CDR2 SNEGSKA (reference sequence). Trimming cost V 2 bases and J 0 bases, with 23 bases left between them. The CDR3 here is CSARTEGGVSWDSYNEQFF. CDR3 coding DNA: TGCAGTGCTAGAACCGAAGGGGGGGTATCCTGGGACTCCTACAATGAGCAGTTCTTC.

This clonotype was recorded a few times. The chain combines TRBV28 with TRBJ2-3; the D is unclear. Germline V CDR1 and CDR2: MDHEN, SYDVKM. The CDR3 is 14 residues long. Trimming cost V 5 bases and J 4 bases, with 13 bases left between them. The CDR3 loop is CASSPLTKADTQYF. CDR3 coding DNA: TGTGCCAGCAGTCCCCTCACTAAGGCAGATACGCAGTATTTT.

The chain employs TRBV27 and TRBJ1-1, with D possibly TRBD1 on 6 matching bases. The CDR3 runs 16 residues. Germline V lookup: CDR1 MNHEY, CDR2 SMNVEV (reference sequence). V gave up 3 bases and J gave up 0 bases, with 14 bases separating them. In DNA form, the CDR3 reads TGTGCCAGCAGTTTCGGGGGGGCATACATGAACACTGAAGCTTTCTTT. Protein sequence: CASSFGGAYMNTEAFF.

The J gene is TRBJ2-1, the V gene TRBV7-9; D unresolved. Trimming removed 2 bases from V and 5 bases from J, with 10 bases in between. Germline V lookup: CDR1 SEHNR, CDR2 FQNEAQ (reference sequence). This CDR3 region has 14 residues. As DNA, the CDR3 is TGTGCCAGCAGCTTAACTAAACCTCACAATGAGCAGTTCTTC. Protein: CASSLTKPHNEQFF.

The rearrangement links TRBV6-1 to TRBJ1-3; D not resolved. The V end was cut by 6 bases, the J end by 0 bases, with 15 bases between. The CDR3 is made up of 16 amino acids. The germline gives CDR1 MNHNS, CDR2 SASEGT. The CDR3 nucleotides read TGTGCCAGCAGCCTCAGTAAAGCCTTCTCTGGAAACACCATATATTTT. This codes for CASSLSKAFSGNTIYF.

Here the CDR3 DNA reads TGCGCCAGCAGCAGCCGGATCCAAACAGGGGAGGATGAGCAGTTCTTC. This encodes CASSSRIQTGEDEQFF. The chain couples TRBV4-1 to TRBJ2-1; D possibly corresponds to TRBD1 (7 bases). The CDR3 totals 16 residues. Germline CDR1 is MGHRA and CDR2 is YSYEKL. V lost 5 bases and J 8 bases, leaving 22 bases between the germline ends.

The J gene is TRBJ1-2, the V gene TRBV20-1; D is ambiguous. Germline V gene data show CDR1 as DFQATT and CDR2 as SNEGSKA (reference sequence). The V and J ends lost 5 bases and 1 base respectively, with 11 bases between them. The CDR3 has 13 amino acids. The CDR3, as DNA: TGCAGTGCTCCGATGGGAGTTAACTATGGCTACACCTTC. This encodes CSAPMGVNYGYTF.

This clonotype was detected a few times. This rearrangement joins TRBV5-1 to TRBJ1-2; tentatively, D is TRBD1 (5 bases). The V end was cut by 5 bases, the J end by 6 bases, with 23 bases between. The CDR3 contains 16 residues. From germline, CDR1 is SGHRS and CDR2 YFSETQ. The CDR3 DNA sequence: TGCGCCAGCAGTCTCGTTCAGGGTGCGGACCGGGATGGCTACACCTTC. This sequence encodes CASSLVQGADRDGYTF.

This clonotype was seen a handful of times. The rearrangement joins TRBV28 to TRBJ2-1; TRBD2 matches at 8 bases. Germline assignment: CDR1 MDHEN and CDR2 SYDVKM. J was trimmed by 8 bases and V by 8 bases; bases with no gene match: 14. CDR3 size: 15 residues. The CDR3 loop reads CASFSLWTSQHEQFF. CDR3 bases: TGTGCCAGCTTTTCCCTATGGACTAGCCAACATGAGCAGTTCTTC. Variable domain in full (rest from reference TRBV28 and TRBJ2-1): DVKVTQSSRYLVKRTGEKVFLECVQDMDHENMFWYRQDPGLGLRLIYFSYDVKMKEKGDIPEGYSVSREKKERFSLILESASTNQTSMYLCASFSLWTSQHEQFFGPGTRLTVL.